Each of the 7 T cell receptor beta chains below was sequenced from the same sample in a study of blood T cells in healthy people across ages. The authors ran a second PCR of roughly 6 to 11 cycles using a sample-barcoded 5' primer and a J-beta primer mix. TCRdb fed the 5' RACE reads into MiXCR, producing one record per CDR3 protein. The sample lists 790,000 or so distinct CDR3 sequences; more than 35% were seen once. Sequenced input: blood. The source of these receptors is an elderly man in good health.

This clonotype was picked up a small number of times. The J gene is TRBJ1-6, the V gene TRBV6-5, with D perhaps TRBD1 (5 bases). The CDR3 runs 18 residues. CDR1 and CDR2 from the germline V gene are MNHEY and SVGAGI. Trimming removed 0 bases from V and 4 bases from J, with 16 bases in between. CDR3 DNA: TGTGCCAGCAGTTACTCGAACCCCGGGACCAGTTATAATTCACCCCTCCACTTT. The encoded protein is CASSYSNPGTSYNSPLHF.

V is TRBV4-2 and J is TRBJ1-5; D is ambiguous. CDR3 length: 14 residues. Germline V lookup: CDR1 LGHNA, CDR2 YNFKEQ. The germline V and J ends were trimmed by 2 bases and 5 bases, with 10 bases remaining between them. CDR3 DNA: TGTGCCAGCAGCCAAACTAACGTGGATCAGCCCCAGCATTTT. This encodes CASSQTNVDQPQHF.

In its sample, this clonotype was seen many times. The V call is TRBV7-2, the J call TRBJ2-5; D is ambiguous. V was shortened by 5 bases and J by 0 bases, with 10 bases between the two germline ends. The CDR3 extends over 14 amino acids. Germline-derived CDR1 and CDR2 are SGHTA and FQGNSA. In DNA, the CDR3 is TGTGCCAGCAGCCAAGACTCATACCAAGAGACCCAGTACTTC. Amino acids: CASSQDSYQETQYF.

J is TRBJ2-7 and V is TRBV7-2; D may be TRBD2 (6 bases). The CDR3 contains 16 residues. Germline V lookup: CDR1 SGHTA, CDR2 FQGNSA. V lost 5 bases, J lost 0 bases, and 17 bases lay in between. The CDR3 spells CASSPMGRTVSYEQYF. Written as DNA, the CDR3 is TGTGCCAGCAGCCCCATGGGGAGGACGGTCTCCTACGAGCAGTACTTC.

A few counts support this clonotype. The chain joins TRBV20-1 to TRBJ2-1; tentatively, D is TRBD2 (6 bases). Germline lookup yields CDR1 DFQATT and CDR2 SNEGSKA (reference sequence). Trimming took off 1 base at V and 7 bases at J, with 14 bases between the two ends. This CDR3 is 14 amino acids long. The CDR3: CSARVWGVENEQFF. For the CDR3, the DNA is TGCAGTGCTAGAGTCTGGGGGGTAGAGAATGAGCAGTTCTTC.

This sequence joins TRBV6-2 or TRBV6-3 and TRBJ2-7; D remains unclear. This CDR3 spans 12 amino acids. V lost 5 bases and J 3 bases, leaving 8 bases between the germline ends. CDR1 and CDR2 from the germline V gene are MNHEY and SVGEGT. The chain's CDR3 is CASSKQDYEQYF. The CDR3 DNA is TGTGCCAGCAGTAAGCAGGACTACGAGCAGTACTTC.

The chain uses TRBV12-3 or TRBV12-4 and TRBJ2-5; 11 nucleotides match TRBD2. The DNA end favors TRBJ2-7, so the J call may be wrong. The CDR3 loop spans 16 amino acids. CDR3 region: CASSLGLAGRPYEQYF. In DNA, the CDR3 is TGTGCCAGCAGTTTAGGACTAGCGGGGAGGCCCTACGAGCAGTACTTC.